The clone carrying this TCR beta chain has a handful of counts. The antigen is not known. This sample is drawn from a study of cytomegalovirus exposure and HLA in healthy donors. General study points: The listing of fewer than 200 TCR beta chains classed them as cytomegalovirus-associated.

Germline-derived CDR1 and CDR2 are LGHNA and YSLEER. This CDR3 comprises 16 residues. V lost 0 bases and J lost 5, with 14 bases in between. The PCR ran on 60 Vbeta and 13 Jbeta primers. Original processing methods: Per a later analysis, the number of unique TCR beta chains was approximately 80 million, of which some 10 million were shared. Some clones are missing from TCRdb's copy, which holds only in-frame ones; the method was immunoSEQ multiplex PCR. V and J calls and clone size come straight from that table; D and trimming were deduced from the DNA. The top ten hold 5% to 6.5% of the sample, which has roughly 100,000 clones, 75% to 85% seen once.

Sequencing input: PBMCs. V gene TRBV4-3 combines with J gene TRBJ1-5; D is perhaps TRBD1 (6 bases). The receptor's source is a man between 18 and 35 years old in good health and CMV-seronegative. Here the CDR3 reads CASSQELQGVHQPQHF. The CDR3 DNA follows: TGCGCCAGCAGCCAAGAGTTACAGGGCGTCCATCAGCCCCAGCATTTT.